This is a list of T cell receptor beta chains from one sample in a study of Graves' ophthalmopathy and Graves' hyperthyroidism. TCRdb reprocessed the multiplex PCR reads with MiXCR, giving one entry per CDR3 protein. In the table there are 300,000 to 350,000 distinct CDR3 sequences, about a sixth of which are singletons. Sequencing was done on a sample of peripheral blood. The receptors shown here come from an adult man with Graves' ophthalmopathy. Each CDR3 is given with its conserved first and last residue. The order of the fields is J gene, V gene, CDR3 protein.

TRBJ1-6,TRBV30,CAWNSGRFYNSPLHF
TRBJ2-6,TRBV5-1,CASSYSGTGGSGANVLTF
TRBJ1-5,TRBV12-3/TRBV12-4,CASSPHSNQPQHF
TRBJ1-2,TRBV11-2,CASRDRNPNYGYTF
TRBJ2-5,TRBV6-6,CASSYTGTAEETQYF
TRBJ1-1,TRBV18,CASSRTKNTEAFF
TRBJ1-5,TRBV29-1,CSALQGAGQPQHF
TRBJ2-7,TRBV4-1,CASSWRLAGVNEQYF
TRBJ2-2,TRBV30,CAWKTGANTGELFF
TRBJ1-6,TRBV29-1,CSVRRDGNSPLHF
TRBJ2-5,TRBV7-8,CASSLTGLAGGDQETQYF
TRBJ1-1,TRBV6-1,CANVLTGMGTEAFF
TRBJ1-5,TRBV6-2/TRBV6-3,CASSYSAGPQPQHF
TRBJ2-7,TRBV30,CAWANRLAGDSEQYF
TRBJ2-7,TRBV6-5,CASTVNYEQYF
TRBJ1-2,TRBV9,CASSVGQDNYGYTF
TRBJ1-2,TRBV6-5,CASSYSKSGVTYGYTF
TRBJ1-5,TRBV19,CASKLQGMGSNQPQHF
TRBJ2-5,TRBV7-8,CASSWDRRQETQYF
TRBJ1-2,TRBV6-5,CASSYSVRGGGYTF
TRBJ1-2,TRBV6-1,CASGPRTDYGYTF
TRBJ2-5,TRBV6-1,CASSRGTHRQETQYF
TRBJ2-4,TRBV12-3/TRBV12-4,CASSNRDIAKNIQYF
TRBJ1-2,TRBV28,CASTESASYGYTF
TRBJ2-7,TRBV6-1,CASSEVSGLIPEQYF
TRBJ2-5,TRBV19,CASKGLVGETQYF
TRBJ2-5,TRBV7-2,CASSWGQETQYF
TRBJ2-7,TRBV12-3/TRBV12-4,CASRESDFYEQYF
TRBJ2-7,TRBV11-2,CASSAMTSGYEQYF
TRBJ1-2,TRBV11-1,CASSLALGQGIGLNGYTF
TRBJ2-5,TRBV7-8,CASSALDRGGQETQYF
TRBJ2-7,TRBV10-3,CAISGFQVPESYEQYF
TRBJ1-1,TRBV10-3,CAISAVRTAGMNTEAFF
TRBJ2-7,TRBV15,CATSLAGVGAYEQYF
TRBJ2-7,TRBV27,CASSELLAGVYEQYF
TRBJ1-2,TRBV20-1,CSASKQKPYGYTF
TRBJ2-3,TRBV5-1,CASSSPAGGLVTDTQYF
TRBJ2-5,TRBV6-2/TRBV6-3,CASSYSSRDGTQYF
TRBJ1-2,TRBV4-2,CASSQGTTANYGYTF
TRBJ2-7,TRBV3-1,CASSRNRVPYEQYF
TRBJ2-7,TRBV28,CASSFLAGYEQYF
TRBJ2-2,TRBV27,CASSLSFRFTAATGELFF
TRBJ2-7,TRBV27,CASSPYSGSRDEQYF
TRBJ2-5,TRBV7-2,CASSLVGGGSRETQYF
TRBJ2-7,TRBV7-8,CASSLGVDISYEQYF
TRBJ2-3,TRBV27,CASSSFGKGGADTQYF
TRBJ2-5,TRBV2,CASSLVSWETQYF
TRBJ2-5,TRBV24-1,CATRDNVSKTQYF
TRBJ2-2,TRBV3-1,CASGRAAGELFF
TRBJ1-1,TRBV28,CASSASVLNTEAFF
TRBJ2-5,TRBV11-2,CASSTYRVEARETQYF
TRBJ2-7,TRBV24-1,CATSDWTDSYEQYF
TRBJ2-7,TRBV18,CASSPGQEYEQYF